These T cell receptor beta chains were read from a single sample in a study of T cells in lung cancer brain metastases. The repertoire was sequenced with immunoSEQ multiplex PCR; TCRdb's copy has only in-frame clones and lacks some. The table includes thousands of clones, roughly nine tenths detected once. The sequencing sample was made of tumor tissue from the primary lung tumor. Receptors were obtained from a woman aged 45-60 years with non-small cell lung cancer. Each CDR3 is given with its conserved first and last residue. Each record gives: J gene, D gene, V gene, clone size, CDR3 protein, CDR3 DNA. A D gene is named only where the DNA matches it firmly. Clone size is shown for a subset of rows, as once, few, many or a class of expanded clone.

J: TRBJ2-7; D: -; V: TRBV6-6; size: once; CDR3: CASRYRDTDPYEQYF; DNA: TGTGCCAGCAGATACCGGGACACCGATCCCTACGAGCAGTACTTC
J: TRBJ2-7; D: TRBD1; V: TRBV6-5; size: -; CDR3: CASSSPGQGGYEQYF; DNA: TGTGCCAGCAGTTCGCCGGGACAGGGAGGCTACGAGCAGTACTTC
J: TRBJ2-7; D: TRBD2; V: TRBV7-2; size: -; CDR3: CASKFRSGGDYEQYF; DNA: TGCGCCAGCAAGTTCCGTAGCGGGGGGGATTACGAGCAGTACTTC
J: TRBJ2-1; D: -; V: TRBV5-1; size: -; CDR3: CASSAGYEWDEQFF; DNA: TGCGCCAGCAGCGCTGGATACGAATGGGATGAGCAGTTCTTC
J: TRBJ1-5; D: TRBD1; V: TRBV2; size: -; CDR3: CASGRQGISNQPQHF; DNA: TGTGCCAGCGGTAGACAGGGGATAAGCAATCAGCCCCAGCATTTT
J: TRBJ1-6; D: -; V: TRBV9; size: -; CDR3: CASSVGGTTYNSPLHF; DNA: TGTGCCAGCAGCGTAGGAGGCACAACGTATAATTCACCCCTCCACTTT
J: TRBJ1-1; D: TRBD1; V: TRBV4-3; size: once; CDR3: CASSQDRVAEAFF; DNA: TGCGCCAGCAGCCAGGACAGGGTGGCTGAAGCTTTCTTT
J: TRBJ1-2; D: -; V: TRBV29-1; size: -; CDR3: CSVRDQKGLRGYTF; DNA: TGCAGCGTCCGAGACCAGAAGGGACTACGGGGCTACACCTTC
J: TRBJ2-6; D: -; V: TRBV4-3; size: -; CDR3: CASSQDHWVGANVLTF; DNA: TGCGCCAGCAGCCAAGATCATTGGGTCGGGGCCAACGTCCTGACTTTC
J: TRBJ1-6; D: -; V: TRBV7-8; size: -; CDR3: CASSLGGIYNSPLHF; DNA: TGTGCCAGCAGCTTAGGGGGGATTTATAATTCACCCCTCCACTTT
J: TRBJ1-2; D: -; V: TRBV19; size: -; CDR3: CASSTPRAFSNYGYTF; DNA: TGTGCCAGTAGTACCCCCAGAGCATTTTCTAACTATGGCTACACCTTC
J: TRBJ2-5; D: -; V: TRBV7-2; size: -; CDR3: CASSPPGFETQYF; DNA: TGTGCCAGCAGCCCCCCGGGTTTCGAGACCCAGTACTTC
J: TRBJ2-3; D: -; V: TRBV6-1; size: -; CDR3: CASSDWRGSTDTQYF; DNA: TGTGCCAGCAGTGATTGGCGGGGCAGCACAGATACGCAGTATTTT
J: TRBJ2-2; D: -; V: TRBV9; size: -; CDR3: CASSHRLIQGTGELFF; DNA: TGTGCCAGCAGCCATCGCCTCATACAAGGGACCGGGGAGCTGTTTTTT
J: TRBJ2-1; D: TRBD2; V: TRBV7-6; size: -; CDR3: CASSLEAGGIYNEQFF; DNA: TGTGCCAGCAGCTTGGAAGCGGGGGGGATATACAATGAGCAGTTCTTC
J: TRBJ1-1; D: -; V: TRBV19; size: few; CDR3: CASGRGGVTEAFF; DNA: TGTGCCAGCGGAAGAGGGGGAGTTACTGAAGCTTTCTTT
J: TRBJ2-7; D: TRBD2; V: TRBV5-1; size: -; CDR3: CASSLTSAYEQYF; DNA: TGCGCCAGCAGCCTAACTAGCGCCTACGAGCAGTACTTC
J: TRBJ2-3; D: TRBD2; V: TRBV7-2; size: once; CDR3: CASSSTSGGGGTQYF; DNA: TGTGCCAGCAGCTCGACTAGCGGGGGAGGGGGTACGCAGTATTTT
J: TRBJ1-1; D: -; V: TRBV14; size: -; CDR3: CASSHPTGLNTEAFF; DNA: TGTGCCAGCAGCCACCCGACAGGATTGAACACTGAAGCTTTCTTT
J: TRBJ1-1; D: -; V: TRBV28; size: -; CDR3: CASSSGRGNTEAFF; DNA: TGTGCCAGCAGCTCCGGAAGGGGGAACACTGAAGCTTTCTTT
J: TRBJ1-1; D: -; V: TRBV7-9; size: -; CDR3: CASSYQIGEGTEAFF; DNA: TGTGCCAGCAGCTACCAAATAGGGGAGGGGACTGAAGCTTTCTTT
J: TRBJ1-6; D: -; V: TRBV5-1; size: -; CDR3: CASSLGSYNSPLHF; DNA: TGCGCCAGCAGCCTGGGGTCCTATAATTCACCCCTCCACTTT
J: TRBJ2-7; D: TRBD1; V: TRBV2; size: few; CDR3: CASSAGTGSGEQYF; DNA: TGTGCCAGCAGTGCCGGGACAGGGTCCGGCGAGCAGTACTTC
J: TRBJ1-2; D: TRBD1; V: TRBV19; size: -; CDR3: CASGDRTFSYGYTF; DNA: TGTGCCAGTGGGGACAGGACATTTTCCTATGGCTACACCTTC
J: TRBJ2-7; D: -; V: TRBV7-9; size: -; CDR3: CASSLARESSYEQYF; DNA: TGTGCCAGCAGCTTAGCGCGGGAATCCTCTTACGAGCAGTACTTC
J: TRBJ2-1; D: TRBD1; V: TRBV29-1; size: -; CDR3: CSVGGQGGEQFF; DNA: TGCAGCGTTGGCGGACAGGGGGGCGAGCAGTTCTTC
J: TRBJ1-5; D: TRBD1; V: TRBV6-1; size: -; CDR3: CASSTGGVNQPQHF; DNA: TGTGCCAGCAGTACAGGGGGCGTGAATCAGCCCCAGCATTTT
J: TRBJ2-1; D: TRBD1; V: TRBV10-3; size: -; CDR3: CAITGGQGFGQFF; DNA: TGTGCCATCACTGGGGGACAGGGCTTTGGGCAGTTCTTC
J: TRBJ2-1; D: TRBD2; V: TRBV11-2; size: -; CDR3: CASSFSTGGAVF; DNA: TGTGCCAGCAGCTTTTCCACGGGGGGGGCGGTCTTC
J: TRBJ2-2; D: -; V: TRBV7-2; size: -; CDR3: CASSPIGELFF; DNA: TGTGCCAGCAGCCCTATCGGGGAGCTGTTTTTT
J: TRBJ2-7; D: -; V: TRBV7-6; size: -; CDR3: CASSLAGTSYEQYF; DNA: TGTGCCAGCAGCTTAGCTGGGACCTCCTACGAGCAGTACTTC
J: TRBJ1-2; D: -; V: TRBV2; size: -; CDR3: CASSEVARGPEGYTF; DNA: TGTGCCAGCAGTGAGGTGGCCAGGGGCCCCGAGGGCTACACCTTC
J: TRBJ1-3; D: -; V: TRBV7-2; size: -; CDR3: CASSQQRLGGNTIYF; DNA: TGTGCCAGCAGCCAACAGCGGTTGGGGGGAAACACCATATATTTT
J: TRBJ2-5; D: TRBD1; V: TRBV4-3; size: -; CDR3: CASSQEGTGLGETQYF; DNA: TGCGCCAGCAGCCAAGAAGGGACAGGGTTGGGGGAGACCCAGTACTTC
J: TRBJ1-2; D: -; V: TRBV28; size: -; CDR3: CASSGSYGYTF; DNA: TGTGCCAGTTCAGGCAGCTATGGCTACACCTTC
J: TRBJ2-2; D: TRBD1; V: TRBV7-3; size: -; CDR3: CASSLVWAGGTGELFF; DNA: TGTGCCAGCAGCTTAGTTTGGGCAGGGGGCACCGGGGAGCTGTTTTTT
J: TRBJ1-2; D: -; V: TRBV19; size: -; CDR3: CASGRTNYGYTF; DNA: TGTGCCAGTGGAAGGACTAACTATGGCTACACCTTC
J: TRBJ2-1; D: TRBD1; V: TRBV7-2; size: -; CDR3: CASSLEGQGYNEQFF; DNA: TGTGCCAGCAGCTTAGAGGGACAGGGGTACAATGAGCAGTTCTTC
J: TRBJ1-1; D: -; V: TRBV2; size: few; CDR3: CASSVRPDTEAFF; DNA: TGTGCCAGCAGTGTACGTCCTGATACTGAAGCTTTCTTT
J: TRBJ1-6; D: TRBD1; V: TRBV19; size: once; CDR3: CASSPGQGWSPLHF; DNA: TGTGCCAGTAGCCCCGGACAGGGGTGGTCACCCCTCCACTTT
J: TRBJ1-1; D: -; V: TRBV19; size: -; CDR3: CASSIQRGANTEAFF; DNA: TGTGCCAGTAGTATCCAACGGGGGGCGAACACTGAAGCTTTCTTT
J: TRBJ1-1; D: -; V: TRBV7-9; size: -; CDR3: CASSAGVNTEAFF; DNA: TGTGCCAGCAGCGCAGGGGTCAACACTGAAGCTTTCTTT